The 21 T cell receptor beta chains below all came from one sample that was sequenced in a study of T cells after yellow fever vaccination. TCRdb re-called the 5' RACE reads through MiXCR, storing one row per CDR3 protein. The sample shows roughly 500,000 distinct CDR3 sequences, 15% to 20% of them seen only once. This specimen was PBMCs, taken 15 days after the yellow fever booster vaccination. These receptors came from a man aged 30 to 45 who received the YFV17D yellow fever vaccine.

The J gene is TRBJ1-5, the V gene TRBV7-9; possible D gene TRBD1, 5 bases. The V end was cut by 3 bases, the J end by 5 bases, with 14 bases between. Per germline, CDR1 SEHNR and CDR2 FQNEAQ (reference sequence). This CDR3 contains 15 residues. CDR3 nucleotide sequence: TGTGCCAGCAGCTTTGGTGCCGGGGCAGATCAGCCCCAGCATTTT. Amino acids: CASSFGAGADQPQHF.

The chain couples TRBV2 to TRBJ2-7, with D tentatively TRBD1 (5 bases). Trimming took 0 bases from V and 5 from J, leaving 11 bases between them. The germline V gene has CDR1 SNHLY and CDR2 FYNNEI. The CDR3 covers 14 residues. CDR3 loop: CASSEAGQGHEQYF. In DNA, the CDR3 is TGTGCCAGCAGTGAAGCGGGCCAGGGCCACGAGCAGTACTTC.

The table lists this clonotype with a few counts. The V call is TRBV5-1, the J call TRBJ2-3; TRBD2 aligns across 9 bases. The CDR3 runs 16 residues. J gave up 2 bases and V 3 bases, and 7 bases lay outside the gene matches. CDR1 is SGHRS, CDR2 YFSETQ, per germline. DNA of the CDR3: TGCGCCAGCAGCTCTGGCCCTAGCGGGAACACAGATACGCAGTATTTT. This translates into CASSSGPSGNTDTQYF.

The chain carries TRBV6-1 and TRBJ2-3; TRBD2 agrees at 7 bases. Trimming took 6 bases from V and 0 from J; bases not matched to a gene: 6. Germline V gives CDR1 MNHNS, CDR2 SASEGT. The CDR3 has 15 residues. CDR3 sequence: CASRISGSSTDTQYF. DNA of the CDR3: TGTGCCAGCAGGATTAGCGGGTCTAGCACAGATACGCAGTATTTT.

This CDR3 is CASSINPDTDTQYF. The CDR3 region has the DNA TGTGCCAGTAGTATCAATCCGGACACAGATACGCAGTATTTT. V and J are TRBV19 and TRBJ2-3; D is unclear. The V gene lost 3 bases and the J gene lost 2 bases, with 9 bases spanning the gap. CDR1 is LNHDA and CDR2 is SQIVND in the germline V gene (reference sequence). This CDR3 comprises 14 residues.

The genes are TRBV7-9 and TRBJ1-5; tentatively, D is TRBD1 (5 bases). The CDR3 is 17 residues long. Per germline, CDR1 SEHNR and CDR2 FQNEAQ (reference sequence). Between the trimmed V and J ends, which lost 3 bases and 6 bases, there was a span of 21 bases. CDR3 loop: CASSLEQGGGRGQPQHF. As DNA, the CDR3 is TGTGCCAGCAGCTTGGAGCAGGGAGGAGGGAGGGGTCAGCCCCAGCATTTT.

The J gene is TRBJ2-5, the V gene TRBV20-1, with D tentatively TRBD1 (5 bases). The CDR3 is made up of 15 amino acids. Germline V gene data show CDR1 as DFQATT and CDR2 as SNEGSKA (reference sequence). Deletions cut 5 bases from V and 2 bases from J, with 18 bases between. The CDR3 here is CSAPSARGIQETQYF. CDR3 nucleotides: TGCAGTGCTCCCTCGGCTAGGGGTATACAAGAGACCCAGTACTTC.

The rearrangement uses TRBV5-1 and TRBJ2-2, with 7 positions matching TRBD2. Looked up from germline, CDR1 is SGHRS and CDR2 is YFSETQ. The J segment lost 6 bases and the V segment lost 0 bases, leaving 8 bases of the junction unmatched. The CDR3 totals 16 residues. For the CDR3, the DNA is TGCGCCAGCAGCTTGGTTGCAGGGACTACCGCCGGGGAGCTGTTTTTT. Translation: CASSLVAGTTAGELFF.

This chain joins TRBV7-2 and TRBJ2-7, with D unclear. The CDR3 loop spans 15 amino acids. Germline assignment: CDR1 SGHTA and CDR2 FQGNSA. Trimming took off 6 bases at V and 0 bases at J, with 15 bases between the two ends. CDR3 in amino acids: CASRHSDGPSYEQYF. The CDR3 bases are TGTGCCAGCAGGCACTCGGACGGTCCCTCCTACGAGCAGTACTTC.

This clonotype showed up many times. The chain links TRBV27 to TRBJ2-6; 7 bases line up with TRBD1. V lost 7 bases to trimming and J lost 0 bases; unmatched junction nucleotides: 6. Germline CDR1 and CDR2: MNHEY and SMNVEV (reference sequence). The CDR3 covers 16 residues. The CDR3 DNA reads TGTGCCAGCACCTTAGGGGGCAACTCTGGGGCCAACGTCCTGACTTTC. Residues: CASTLGGNSGANVLTF.

This clonotype was seen repeatedly, ten times or more. This chain joins TRBV15 and TRBJ2-1; the D is unclear. Trimming removed 2 bases at V and 9 bases at J, with 14 bases between. This CDR3 is 14 amino acids long. Germline V gene lookup returns CDR1 LNHNV and CDR2 YYDKDF (reference sequence). Here the CDR3 DNA reads TGTGCCACCAGCAGATCCCTACTAAGGGTTGAGCAGTTCTTC. Encoded protein: CATSRSLLRVEQFF.

This clonotype has ten or more counts. This chain joins TRBV9 and TRBJ2-2; 8 nucleotides match TRBD2. J lost 2 bases, V lost 4 bases, and 10 bases had no gene match. CDR1 is SGDLS and CDR2 is YYNGEE in the germline V gene. This CDR3 is 17 amino acids long. For the CDR3, the DNA is TGTGCCAGCAGCCCAAGGCTAACTAGCGGTAACACCGGGGAGCTGTTTTTT. This sequence encodes CASSPRLTSGNTGELFF.

The table lists this clonotype with a few counts. The chain has TRBV6-6 and TRBJ2-5; 7 bases are a match to TRBD1. This CDR3 is built from 12 residues. Germline V CDR1 and CDR2: MNHNY, SVGAGI (reference sequence). The V gene end was trimmed by 9 bases and the J gene end by 2 bases; junction bases not matched to a gene: 3. CDR3 sequence reads: CASEGQQETQYF. CDR3 nucleotide sequence: TGTGCCAGTGAGGGACAGCAAGAGACCCAGTACTTC.

This clonotype occurred a few times. The rearrangement joins TRBV20-1 to TRBJ2-4; TRBD1 agrees at 9 bases. V trimming: 5 bases; J trimming: 6 bases; junction bases outside the gene matches: 2. This CDR3 comprises 12 residues. From germline, CDR1 is DFQATT and CDR2 SNEGSKA (reference sequence). The CDR3 DNA reads TGCAGTGCTCTGGACAGGGGAAACATTCAGTACTTC. As protein: CSALDRGNIQYF.

The chain employs TRBV27 and TRBJ2-3; no reliable D call. The germline V gene encodes CDR1 MNHEY and CDR2 SMNVEV (reference sequence). The CDR3 spans 15 residues. The V and J ends lost 5 bases and 1 base respectively, with 13 bases between them. CDR3 sequence: CASSPVGLGTDTQYF. CDR3 DNA: TGTGCCAGCAGTCCCGTCGGTCTCGGCACAGATACGCAGTATTTT.

This chain joins TRBV7-8 and TRBJ2-5; D not resolved. This CDR3 contains 15 residues. V dropped 1 base and J dropped 3 bases, with 12 bases sitting between them. CDR1 and CDR2 from the germline V gene are SGHVS and FQNEAQ. Here the CDR3 DNA reads TGTGCCAGCAGCTTAGATTGGAGCCCCAAAGAGACCCAGTACTTC. This gives the protein CASSLDWSPKETQYF.

This clonotype was picked up a small number of times. The V call is TRBV20-1, the J call TRBJ2-3, with D maybe TRBD1 (6 bases). Germline values: CDR1 DFQATT, CDR2 SNEGSKA (reference sequence). Trimming cost V 4 bases and J 5 bases, with 13 bases left between them. This CDR3 comprises 13 residues. The CDR3 reads CSAIKQGRDTQYF. The CDR3 region has the DNA TGCAGTGCTATAAAACAGGGCAGAGATACGCAGTATTTT.

This clonotype was counted a few times. The gene calls are TRBV10-3 and TRBJ1-5; no reliable D call. Deletions cut 4 bases from V and 0 bases from J, with 10 bases between. Germline V gene sequence: CDR1 ENHRY, CDR2 SYGVKD. This CDR3 region has 15 residues. The CDR3 nucleotides read TGTGCCATCAGTGCCGACGGCTATAGCAATCAGCCCCAGCATTTT. This codes for CAISADGYSNQPQHF.

This clonotype was observed at least ten times. V and J are TRBV7-2 and TRBJ2-1; 8 positions agree with TRBD1. Per germline, CDR1 SGHTA and CDR2 FQGNSA. Unmatched junction bases numbered 3, after V lost 5 bases and J lost 0 bases. The CDR3 is 15 amino acids. CDR3 sequence: CASSPTGGSYNEQFF. In DNA form, the CDR3 reads TGTGCCAGCAGCCCCACAGGGGGCTCCTACAATGAGCAGTTCTTC.

The table lists this clonotype with a few counts. V usage is TRBV14 and J usage is TRBJ2-3, with a tentative D call TRBD1 (7 bases). CDR1 and CDR2 (germline): SGHDN, FVKESK. The V end lost 5 bases, the J end lost 5 bases, and 17 bases lay between the germline ends. This CDR3 region has 15 residues. The DNA of the CDR3 is TGTGCCAGCAGCGTCCGACAGGGAGGAGGAGATACGCAGTATTTT. This codes for CASSVRQGGGDTQYF.

The rearrangement joins TRBV7-2 to TRBJ2-5; 11 nucleotides line up with TRBD1. V shed 5 bases and J 5 bases; nucleotides not matched to a gene: 7. The CDR3 runs 15 residues. Per the germline V gene, CDR1 is SGHTA and CDR2 is FQGNSA. The CDR3 sequence is CASSKRTGGAETQYF. CDR3 nucleotides: TGTGCCAGCAGCAAAAGGACAGGGGGCGCGGAGACCCAGTACTTC.